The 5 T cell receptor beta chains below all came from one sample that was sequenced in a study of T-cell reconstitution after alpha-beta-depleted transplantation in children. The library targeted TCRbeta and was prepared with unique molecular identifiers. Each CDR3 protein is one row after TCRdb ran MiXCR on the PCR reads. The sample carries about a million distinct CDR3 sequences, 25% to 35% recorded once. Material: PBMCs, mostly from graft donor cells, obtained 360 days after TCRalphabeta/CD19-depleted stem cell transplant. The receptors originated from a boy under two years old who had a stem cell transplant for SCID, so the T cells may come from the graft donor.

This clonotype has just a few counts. The CDR3 is CASSVGEQFF. The CDR3 DNA sequence: TGTGCCAGCAGTGTGGGTGAGCAGTTCTTC. This rearrangement joins TRBV2 to TRBJ2-1; no definite D call. Germline V gene data show CDR1 as SNHLY and CDR2 as FYNNEI. V lost 4 bases, J lost 9 bases, and 4 bases lay in between. The CDR3 extends over 10 amino acids.

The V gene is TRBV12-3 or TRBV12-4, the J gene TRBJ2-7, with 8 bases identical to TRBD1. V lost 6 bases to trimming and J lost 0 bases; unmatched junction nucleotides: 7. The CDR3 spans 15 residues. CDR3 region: CASSNRGQASYEQYF. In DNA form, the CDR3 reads TGTGCCAGCAGCAATCGGGGACAGGCCTCCTACGAGCAGTACTTC.

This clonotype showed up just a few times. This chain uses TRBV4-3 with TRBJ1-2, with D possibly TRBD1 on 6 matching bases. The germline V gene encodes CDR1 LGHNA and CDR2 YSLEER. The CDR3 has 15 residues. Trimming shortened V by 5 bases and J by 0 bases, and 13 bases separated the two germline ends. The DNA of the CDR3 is TGCGCCAGCAGCTACGGACAGAGAGCTAACTATGGCTACACCTTC. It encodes CASSYGQRANYGYTF.

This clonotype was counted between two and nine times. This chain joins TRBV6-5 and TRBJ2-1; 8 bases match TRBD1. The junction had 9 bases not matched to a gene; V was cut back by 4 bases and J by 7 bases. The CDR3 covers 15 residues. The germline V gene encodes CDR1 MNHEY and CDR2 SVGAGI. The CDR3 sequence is CASSSQDRARNEQFF. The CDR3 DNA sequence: TGTGCCAGCAGTTCCCAGGACAGGGCGAGAAATGAGCAGTTCTTC.

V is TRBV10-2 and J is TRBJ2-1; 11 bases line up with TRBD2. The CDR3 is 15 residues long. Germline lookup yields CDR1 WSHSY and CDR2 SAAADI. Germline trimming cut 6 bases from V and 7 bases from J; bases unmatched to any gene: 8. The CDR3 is CASRAIAGGLNEQFF. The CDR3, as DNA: TGCGCCAGCAGAGCCATAGCGGGGGGGCTAAATGAGCAGTTCTTC.